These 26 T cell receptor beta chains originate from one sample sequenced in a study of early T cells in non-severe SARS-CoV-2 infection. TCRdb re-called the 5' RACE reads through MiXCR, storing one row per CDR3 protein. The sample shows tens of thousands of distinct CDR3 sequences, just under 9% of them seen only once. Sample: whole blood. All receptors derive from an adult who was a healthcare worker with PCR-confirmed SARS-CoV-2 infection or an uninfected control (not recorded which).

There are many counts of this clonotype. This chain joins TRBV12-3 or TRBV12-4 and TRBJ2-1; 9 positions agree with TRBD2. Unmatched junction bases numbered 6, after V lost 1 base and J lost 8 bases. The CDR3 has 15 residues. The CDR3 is CASSLEAGGRYEQFF. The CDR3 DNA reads TGTGCCAGCAGTTTAGAAGCGGGAGGCCGGTATGAGCAGTTCTTC.

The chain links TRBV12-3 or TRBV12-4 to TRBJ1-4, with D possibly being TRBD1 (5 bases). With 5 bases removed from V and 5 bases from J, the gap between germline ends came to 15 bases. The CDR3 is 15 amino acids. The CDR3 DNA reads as TGTGCCAGCAGTCCCCGACAGCCTTCAAATGAAAAACTGTTTTTT. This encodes CASSPRQPSNEKLFF.

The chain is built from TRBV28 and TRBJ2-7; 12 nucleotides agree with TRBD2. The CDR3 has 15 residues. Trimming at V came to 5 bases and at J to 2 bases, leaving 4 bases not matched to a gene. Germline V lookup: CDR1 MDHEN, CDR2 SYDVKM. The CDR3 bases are TGTGCCAGCAGTACCGGACTAGCGGGGACCTACGAGCAGTACTTC. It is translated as CASSTGLAGTYEQYF.

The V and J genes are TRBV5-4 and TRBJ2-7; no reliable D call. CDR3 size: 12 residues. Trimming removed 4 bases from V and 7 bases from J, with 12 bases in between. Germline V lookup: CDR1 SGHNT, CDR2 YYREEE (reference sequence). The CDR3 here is CASSQDGGEQYF. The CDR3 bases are TGTGCCAGCAGCCAGGACGGCGGAGAGCAGTACTTC.

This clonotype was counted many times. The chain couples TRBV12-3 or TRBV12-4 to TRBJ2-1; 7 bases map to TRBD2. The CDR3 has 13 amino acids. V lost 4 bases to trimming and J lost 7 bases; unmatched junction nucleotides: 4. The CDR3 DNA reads TGTGCCAGCAGTTCCGGGACTACAAATGAGCAGTTCTTC. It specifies CASSSGTTNEQFF.

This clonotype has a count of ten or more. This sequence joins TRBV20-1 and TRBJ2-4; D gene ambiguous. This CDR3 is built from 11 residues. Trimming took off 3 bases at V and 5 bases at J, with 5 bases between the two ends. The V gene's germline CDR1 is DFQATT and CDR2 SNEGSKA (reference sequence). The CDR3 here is CSARAQNIQYF. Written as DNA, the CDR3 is TGCAGTGCTAGGGCCCAAAACATTCAGTACTTC.

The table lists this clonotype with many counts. The chain's CDR3 is CASSSGGLGYEQYF. CDR3 bases: TGTGCCAGCAGCTCAGGCGGTTTAGGTTACGAGCAGTACTTC. V and J are TRBV5-4 and TRBJ2-7; no firm D call. CDR3 size: 14 residues. V lost 3 bases and J 4 bases, leaving 14 bases between the germline ends. CDR1 is SGHNT and CDR2 is YYREEE in the germline V gene (reference sequence).

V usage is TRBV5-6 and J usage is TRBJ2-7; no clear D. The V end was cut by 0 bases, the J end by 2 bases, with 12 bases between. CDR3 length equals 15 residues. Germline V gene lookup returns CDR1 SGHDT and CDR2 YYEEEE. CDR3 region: CASSLGFVEAYEQYF. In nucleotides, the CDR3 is TGTGCCAGCAGCTTGGGTTTCGTAGAAGCCTACGAGCAGTACTTC.

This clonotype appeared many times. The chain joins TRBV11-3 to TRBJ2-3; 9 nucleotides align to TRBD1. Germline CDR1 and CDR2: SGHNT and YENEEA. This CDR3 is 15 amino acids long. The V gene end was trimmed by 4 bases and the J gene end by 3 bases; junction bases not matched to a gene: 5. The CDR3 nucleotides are TGTGCCAGCAGCTCATCCGGGACAGGGACAGATACGCAGTATTTT. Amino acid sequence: CASSSSGTGTDTQYF.

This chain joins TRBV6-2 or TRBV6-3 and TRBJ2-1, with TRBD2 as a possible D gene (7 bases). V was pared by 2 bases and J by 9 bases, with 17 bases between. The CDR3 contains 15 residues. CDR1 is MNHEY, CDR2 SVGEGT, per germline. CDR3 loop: CASSYPEGGVVEQFF. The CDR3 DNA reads TGTGCCAGCAGTTACCCGGAAGGGGGGGTGGTTGAGCAGTTCTTC.

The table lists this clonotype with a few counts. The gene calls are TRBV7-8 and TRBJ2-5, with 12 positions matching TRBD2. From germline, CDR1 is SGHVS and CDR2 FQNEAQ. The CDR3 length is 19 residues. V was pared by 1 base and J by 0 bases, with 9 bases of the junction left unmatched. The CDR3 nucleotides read TGTGCCAGCAGCTTAGATCTAGCGGGAGGGCCGAACTACCAAGAGACCCAGTACTTC. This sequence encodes CASSLDLAGGPNYQETQYF.

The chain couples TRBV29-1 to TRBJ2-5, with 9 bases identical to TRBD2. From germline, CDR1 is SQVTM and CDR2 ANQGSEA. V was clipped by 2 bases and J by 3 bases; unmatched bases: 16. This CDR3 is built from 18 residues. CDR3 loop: CSVEWAGAGLADKETQYF. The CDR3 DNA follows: TGCAGCGTTGAATGGGCGGGAGCGGGACTAGCCGACAAAGAGACCCAGTACTTC.

The CDR3 region has the DNA TGCGCCAGCAGCCAAGCGGACAGGTTCTACGAGCAGTACTTC. As protein: CASSQADRFYEQYF. The gene calls are TRBV4-1 and TRBJ2-7, with 7 bases matching TRBD1. The V gene's germline CDR1 is MGHRA and CDR2 YSYEKL. This CDR3 has 14 amino acids. V dropped 1 base and J dropped 3; count of bases not matched to a gene: 3.

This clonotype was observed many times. CDR3 residues: CASHDRFYEQYF. CDR3 in DNA: TGTGCCAGCCATGACAGATTCTACGAGCAGTACTTC. The chain couples TRBV6-2 or TRBV6-3 to TRBJ2-7; D perhaps matches TRBD1 (5 bases). This CDR3 contains 12 residues. V gave up 8 bases and J gave up 3 bases, with 11 bases separating them. Germline V lookup: CDR1 MNHEY, CDR2 SVGEGT.

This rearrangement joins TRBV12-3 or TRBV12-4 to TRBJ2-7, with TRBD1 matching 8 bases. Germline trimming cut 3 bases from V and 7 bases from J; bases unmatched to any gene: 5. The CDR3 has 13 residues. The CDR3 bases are TGTGCCAGCAGTTTTGACAGGGGAGAAGAGCAGTACTTC. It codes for CASSFDRGEEQYF.

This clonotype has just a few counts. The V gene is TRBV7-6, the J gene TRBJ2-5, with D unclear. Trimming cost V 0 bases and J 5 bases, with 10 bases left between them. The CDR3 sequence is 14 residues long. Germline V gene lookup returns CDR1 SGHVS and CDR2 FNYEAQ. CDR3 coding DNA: TGTGCCAGCAGCTTAGCCCCCGGGTCGGAGACCCAGTACTTC. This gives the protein CASSLAPGSETQYF.

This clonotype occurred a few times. Here the CDR3 reads CASTVSGDYEQYF. CDR3 in DNA: TGTGCCAGCACAGTGAGTGGGGACTACGAGCAGTACTTC. The V gene is TRBV5-4, the J gene TRBJ2-7; D gene unclear. The germline V gene encodes CDR1 SGHNT and CDR2 YYREEE (reference sequence). V was trimmed by 6 bases and J by 3 bases, leaving 13 bases between them. CDR3 length: 13 amino acids.

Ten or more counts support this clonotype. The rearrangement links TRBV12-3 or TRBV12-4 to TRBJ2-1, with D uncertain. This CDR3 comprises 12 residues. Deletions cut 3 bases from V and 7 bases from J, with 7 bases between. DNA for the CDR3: TGTGCCAGCAGTTTCGCTGGGAATGAGCAGTTCTTC. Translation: CASSFAGNEQFF.

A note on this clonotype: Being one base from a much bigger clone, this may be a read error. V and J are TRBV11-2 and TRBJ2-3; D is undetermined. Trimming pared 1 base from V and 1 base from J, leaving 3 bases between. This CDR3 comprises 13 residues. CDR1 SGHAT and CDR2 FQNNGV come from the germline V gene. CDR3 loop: CASSLGRTDTQYF. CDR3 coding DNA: TGTGCCAGCAGCTTAGGTCGCACAGATACGCAGTATTTT. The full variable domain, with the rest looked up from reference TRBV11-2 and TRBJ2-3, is EAGVAQSPRYKIIEKRQSVAFWCNPISGHATLYWYQQILGQGPKLLIQFQNNGVVDDSQLPKDRFSAERLKGVDSTLKIQPAKLEDSAVYLCASSLGRTDTQYFGPGTRLTVL.

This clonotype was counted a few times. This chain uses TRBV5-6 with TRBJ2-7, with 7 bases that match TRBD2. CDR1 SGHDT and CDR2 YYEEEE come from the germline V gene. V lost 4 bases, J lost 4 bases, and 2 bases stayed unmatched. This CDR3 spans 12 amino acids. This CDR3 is CASSRGVYEQYF. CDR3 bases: TGTGCCAGCAGCCGGGGGGTTTACGAGCAGTACTTC. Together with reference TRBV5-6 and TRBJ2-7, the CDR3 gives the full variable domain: DAGVTQSPTHLIKTRGQQVTLRCSPKSGHDTVSWYQQALGQGPQFIFQYYEEEERQRGNFPDRFSGHQFPNYSSELNVNALLLGDSALYLCASSRGVYEQYFGPGTRLTVT.

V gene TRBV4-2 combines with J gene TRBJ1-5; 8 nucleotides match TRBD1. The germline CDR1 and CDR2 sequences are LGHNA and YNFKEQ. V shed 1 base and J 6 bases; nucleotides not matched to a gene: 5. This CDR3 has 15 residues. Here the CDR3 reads CASSQVTGGRQPQHF. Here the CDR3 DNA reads TGTGCCAGCAGCCAAGTAACAGGGGGTCGTCAGCCCCAGCATTTT.

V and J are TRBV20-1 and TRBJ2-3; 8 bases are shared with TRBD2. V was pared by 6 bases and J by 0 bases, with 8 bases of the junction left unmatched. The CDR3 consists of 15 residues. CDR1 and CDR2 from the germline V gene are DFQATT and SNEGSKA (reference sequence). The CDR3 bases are TGCAGTGCCGCGGGAGGAGGCCACAGCACAGATACGCAGTATTTT. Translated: CSAAGGGHSTDTQYF.

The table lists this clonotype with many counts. CDR3 sequence (DNA): TGTGCCAGCAGAGCTAGCGGAGCCCTCACAGATACGCAGTATTTT. Encoded protein: CASRASGALTDTQYF. The chain combines TRBV6-2 or TRBV6-3 with TRBJ2-3, with TRBD2 identical over 7 bases. CDR3 length equals 15 residues. Losses at the gene ends were 6 bases for V and 2 bases for J; bases not matched to a gene: 8. The germline gives CDR1 MNHEY, CDR2 SVGEGT.

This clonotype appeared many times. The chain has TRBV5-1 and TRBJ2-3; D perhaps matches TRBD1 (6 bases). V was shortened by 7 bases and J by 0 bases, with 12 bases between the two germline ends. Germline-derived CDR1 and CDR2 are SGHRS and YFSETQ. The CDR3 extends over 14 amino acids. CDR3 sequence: CASQLQGSTDTQYF. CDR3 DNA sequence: TGCGCCAGCCAGCTACAGGGTAGCACAGATACGCAGTATTTT.

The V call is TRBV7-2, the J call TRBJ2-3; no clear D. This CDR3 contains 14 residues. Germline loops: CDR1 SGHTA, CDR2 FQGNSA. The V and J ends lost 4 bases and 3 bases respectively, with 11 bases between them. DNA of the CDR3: TGTGCCAGCAGCTCTCCCTCGAGTACAGATACGCAGTATTTT. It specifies CASSSPSSTDTQYF.

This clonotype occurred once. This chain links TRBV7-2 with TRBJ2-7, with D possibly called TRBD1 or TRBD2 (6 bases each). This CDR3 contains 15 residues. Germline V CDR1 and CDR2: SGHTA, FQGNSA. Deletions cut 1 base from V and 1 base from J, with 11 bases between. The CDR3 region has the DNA TGTGCCAGCAGCTTAGGGGGGGCTAAGTCCTACGAGCAGTACTTC. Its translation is CASSLGGAKSYEQYF.